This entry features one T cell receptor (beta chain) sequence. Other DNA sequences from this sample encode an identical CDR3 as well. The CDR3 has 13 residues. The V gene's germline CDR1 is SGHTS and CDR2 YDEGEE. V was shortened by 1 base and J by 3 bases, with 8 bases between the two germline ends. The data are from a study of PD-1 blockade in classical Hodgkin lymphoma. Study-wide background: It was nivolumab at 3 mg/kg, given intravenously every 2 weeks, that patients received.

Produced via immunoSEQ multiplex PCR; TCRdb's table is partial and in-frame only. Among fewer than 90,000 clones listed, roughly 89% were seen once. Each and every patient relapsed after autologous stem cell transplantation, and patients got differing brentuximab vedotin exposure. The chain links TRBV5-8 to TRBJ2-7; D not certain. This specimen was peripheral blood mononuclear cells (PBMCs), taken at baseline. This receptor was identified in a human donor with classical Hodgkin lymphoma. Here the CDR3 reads CASSLLGNYEQYF. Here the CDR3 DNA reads TGTGCCAGCAGCTTGCTGGGGAACTACGAGCAGTACTTC.